One sample yielded the 14 T cell receptor beta chains listed below, sequenced in a study of beta chain features in type 1 diabetes. Expressed TCRB transcripts were sequenced after all isolated RNA was converted to cDNA. TCRdb's table, derived via immunoSEQ multiplex PCR, lists solely in-frame clones and lacks some. The table records just over 600,000 clones, around 15% of them present only once. The sample consisted of naive CD4+ T cells from blood. These receptors all come from a man younger than 35 in good health.

The genes are TRBV14 and TRBJ2-3; D ambiguous. Between the trimmed V and J ends, which lost 1 base and 6 bases, there was a span of 8 bases. This CDR3 has 13 residues. The germline CDR1 and CDR2 sequences are SGHDN and FVKESK. This CDR3 reads CASSQVLADTQYF. CDR3 bases: TGTGCCAGCAGCCAAGTGTTGGCTGATACGCAGTATTTT.

The chain carries TRBV9 and TRBJ2-2; 9 bases fit TRBD2. V shed 0 bases and J 5 bases; nucleotides not matched to a gene: 8. Germline V gene lookup returns CDR1 SGDLS and CDR2 YYNGEE. The CDR3 sequence is 17 residues long. CDR3 bases: TGTGCCAGCAGCGTAGTGGGTAGCGGGAGCGGGACCGGGGAGCTGTTTTTT. It translates to CASSVVGSGSGTGELFF.

The chain employs TRBV28 and TRBJ2-7; 7 nucleotides agree with TRBD1. Losses at the gene ends were 10 bases for V and 2 bases for J; bases not matched to a gene: 14. CDR1 and CDR2 from the germline V gene are MDHEN and SYDVKM. The CDR3 contains 15 residues. This CDR3 is CATLVGTGAAYEQYF. The CDR3 coding sequence is TGTGCCACCCTCGTCGGTACAGGGGCGGCCTACGAGCAGTACTTC.

The table lists this clone with many counts. The chain links TRBV23-1 to TRBJ2-7, with D tentatively TRBD1 or TRBD2 (5 bases each). TRBV23-1 is marked as an open reading frame, function uncertain. This CDR3 comprises 14 residues. V lost 0 bases and J lost 2, with 8 bases in between. The CDR3 bases are TGCGCCAGCAGTCAATCCGGGACCCCCTACGAGCAGTACTTC. Its translation: CASSQSGTPYEQYF.

The DNA for the CDR3 is TGTGCCAGCAGTTCTCCAGGGCTTGGTCCCGGAGAGACCCAGTACTTC. This gives the protein CASSSPGLGPGETQYF. This chain connects TRBV27 to TRBJ2-5; perhaps TRBD1 as D (5 bases). The length of the CDR3 is 16 residues. The germline CDR1 and CDR2 sequences are MNHEY and SMNVEV (reference sequence). Deletions cut 4 bases from V and 4 bases from J, with 19 bases between.

The chain joins TRBV9 to TRBJ2-2; either TRBD1 or TRBD2 may supply D (6 bases each). Germline loops: CDR1 SGDLS, CDR2 YYNGEE. The germline V and J ends were trimmed by 0 bases and 4 bases, with 10 bases remaining between them. This CDR3 is 15 amino acids long. The CDR3 nucleotides are TGTGCCAGCAGCGTAGTACCGGGGGCCACCGGGGAGCTGTTTTTT. Its translation: CASSVVPGATGELFF.

This chain uses TRBV7-2 with TRBJ2-7; TRBD1 or TRBD2 may be the D gene (6 bases each). The germline CDR1 and CDR2 sequences are SGHTA and FQGNSA. Trimming took off 4 bases at V and 0 bases at J, with 16 bases between the two ends. The length of the CDR3 is 16 residues. This chain's CDR3 is CASSSAGQGHSYEQYF. CDR3 nucleotide sequence: TGTGCCAGCAGCTCCGCGGGACAAGGGCACTCCTACGAGCAGTACTTC.

The chain combines TRBV28 with TRBJ2-7; 9 nucleotides line up with TRBD1. The CDR3 sequence is 15 residues long. Trimming at V came to 6 bases and at J to 3 bases, leaving 9 bases not matched to a gene. Germline V CDR1 and CDR2: MDHEN, SYDVKM. In DNA form, the CDR3 reads TGTGCCAGCAGACCCTCCGGGACAGGGATCTACGAGCAGTACTTC. The encoded protein is CASRPSGTGIYEQYF.

V and J are TRBV6-5 and TRBJ2-1, with TRBD2 matching over 13 bases. V lost 6 bases to trimming and J lost 4 bases; unmatched junction nucleotides: 3. In germline, CDR1 is MNHEY, CDR2 SVGAGI. The CDR3 contains 15 residues. CDR3 sequence (DNA): TGTGCCAGCAGCCTGACTAGCGGGAGGTACAATGAGCAGTTCTTC. Translated: CASSLTSGRYNEQFF.

In this sample, this clone turned up a few times. The gene calls are TRBV7-2 and TRBJ2-3; the D gene could be TRBD1 or TRBD2 (5 bases each). Germline CDR1 and CDR2: SGHTA and FQGNSA. CDR3 length: 15 amino acids. V lost 4 bases and J lost 1, with 12 bases in between. This chain's CDR3 is CASSSRVGRTDTQYF. The CDR3 DNA is TGTGCCAGCAGCTCCAGGGTGGGACGCACAGATACGCAGTATTTT.

The gene calls are TRBV28 and TRBJ2-2; TRBD1 matches at 8 bases. This CDR3 is 16 amino acids long. V was clipped by 3 bases and J by 0 bases; unmatched bases: 3. Germline loops: CDR1 MDHEN, CDR2 SYDVKM. The CDR3 DNA is TGTGCCAGCAGTTTCCTGGACAGGGCGAACACCGGGGAGCTGTTTTTT. Protein product: CASSFLDRANTGELFF.

J is TRBJ1-1 and V is TRBV14; D remains unclear. This CDR3 has 12 residues. In germline, CDR1 is SGHDN, CDR2 FVKESK. Trimming cost V 1 base and J 10 bases, with 10 bases left between them. In DNA, the CDR3 is TGTGCCAGCAGCCAAGTGACCCAAGTAGCTTTCTTT. Protein: CASSQVTQVAFF.

The J gene is TRBJ1-3, the V gene TRBV9; D is unresolved. Trimming took off 4 bases at V and 0 bases at J, with 14 bases between the two ends. CDR1 SGDLS and CDR2 YYNGEE come from the germline V gene. The CDR3 is made up of 16 amino acids. The CDR3 loop reads CASSTLDTISGNTIYF. In DNA form, the CDR3 reads TGTGCCAGCAGCACCCTAGACACGATCTCTGGAAACACCATATATTTT.

J is TRBJ1-2 and V is TRBV2; TRBD1 is a possible D gene (6 bases). V dropped 6 bases and J dropped 5 bases, with 16 bases sitting between them. CDR3 size: 14 residues. Germline V gene lookup returns CDR1 SNHLY and CDR2 FYNNEI. The CDR3 protein is CASSVHRADYGYTF. The CDR3 DNA is TGTGCCAGCAGCGTACACAGGGCTGATTATGGCTACACCTTC.